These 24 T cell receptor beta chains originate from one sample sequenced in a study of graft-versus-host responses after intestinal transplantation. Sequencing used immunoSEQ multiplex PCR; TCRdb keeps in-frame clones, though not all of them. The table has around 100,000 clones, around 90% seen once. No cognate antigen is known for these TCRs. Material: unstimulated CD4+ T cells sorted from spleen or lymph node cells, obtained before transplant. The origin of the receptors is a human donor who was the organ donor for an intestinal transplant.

CDR3 coding DNA: TGTGCCAGCAGCAAAGAGGAGGGGGAGCCCTACGAGCAGTACTTC. Residues: CASSKEEGEPYEQYF. The chain recombines TRBV21-1 with TRBJ2-7. TRBV21-1 has pseudogene status. This CDR3 region has 15 residues.

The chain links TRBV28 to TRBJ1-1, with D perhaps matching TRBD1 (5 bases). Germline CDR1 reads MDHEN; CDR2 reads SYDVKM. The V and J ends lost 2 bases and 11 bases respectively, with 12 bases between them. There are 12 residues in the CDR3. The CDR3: CASSLHGREAFF. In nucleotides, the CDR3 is TGTGCCAGCAGTTTACATGGCAGGGAGGCTTTCTTT. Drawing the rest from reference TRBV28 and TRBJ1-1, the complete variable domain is DVKVTQSSRYLVKRTGEKVFLECVQDMDHENMFWYRQDPGLGLRLIYFSYDVKMKEKGDIPEGYSVSREKKERFSLILESASTNQTSMYLCASSLHGREAFFGQGTRLTVV.

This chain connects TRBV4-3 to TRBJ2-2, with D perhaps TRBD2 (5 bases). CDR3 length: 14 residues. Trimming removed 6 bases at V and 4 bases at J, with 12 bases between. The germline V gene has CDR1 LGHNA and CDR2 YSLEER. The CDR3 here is CASRSPGSTGELFF. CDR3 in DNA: TGCGCCAGCAGATCACCGGGATCCACCGGGGAGCTGTTTTTT.

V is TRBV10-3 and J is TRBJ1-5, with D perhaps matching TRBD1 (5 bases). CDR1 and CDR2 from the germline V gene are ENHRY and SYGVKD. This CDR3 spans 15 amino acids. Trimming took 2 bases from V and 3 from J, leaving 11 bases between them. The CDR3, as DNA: TGTGCCATCAGTGAGACCGGGACCCTCAATCAGCCCCAGCATTTT. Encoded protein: CAISETGTLNQPQHF.

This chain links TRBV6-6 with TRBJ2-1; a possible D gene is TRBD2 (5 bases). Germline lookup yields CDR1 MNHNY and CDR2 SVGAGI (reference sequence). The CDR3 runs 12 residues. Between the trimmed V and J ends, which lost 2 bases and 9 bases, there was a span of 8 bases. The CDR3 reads CASSYGRLEQFF. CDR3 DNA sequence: TGTGCCAGCAGTTACGGGAGACTTGAGCAGTTCTTC.

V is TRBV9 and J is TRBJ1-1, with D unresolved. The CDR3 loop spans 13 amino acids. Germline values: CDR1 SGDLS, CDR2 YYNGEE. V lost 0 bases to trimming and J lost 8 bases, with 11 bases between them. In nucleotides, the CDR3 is TGTGCCAGCAGCGTAGTTACGGGCAGCGAAGCTTTCTTT. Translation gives CASSVVTGSEAFF.

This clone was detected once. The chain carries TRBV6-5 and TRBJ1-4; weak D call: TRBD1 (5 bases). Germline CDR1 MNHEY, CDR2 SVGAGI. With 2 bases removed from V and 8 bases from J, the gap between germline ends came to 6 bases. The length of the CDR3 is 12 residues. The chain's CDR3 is CASSYEGEKLFF. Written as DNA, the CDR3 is TGTGCCAGCAGTTACGAGGGGGAAAAACTGTTTTTT.

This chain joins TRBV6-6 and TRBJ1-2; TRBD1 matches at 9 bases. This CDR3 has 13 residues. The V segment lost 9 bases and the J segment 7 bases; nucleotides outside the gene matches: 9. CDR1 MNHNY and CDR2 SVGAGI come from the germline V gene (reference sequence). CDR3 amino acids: CASRRDRVIGYTF. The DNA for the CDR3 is TGTGCCAGTAGACGGGACAGGGTAATTGGCTACACCTTC.

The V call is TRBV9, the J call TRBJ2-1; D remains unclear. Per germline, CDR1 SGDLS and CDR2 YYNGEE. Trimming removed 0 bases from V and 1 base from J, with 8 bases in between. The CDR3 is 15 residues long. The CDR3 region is CASSVVGSSYNEQFF. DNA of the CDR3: TGTGCCAGCAGCGTAGTTGGCAGTTCCTACAATGAGCAGTTCTTC.

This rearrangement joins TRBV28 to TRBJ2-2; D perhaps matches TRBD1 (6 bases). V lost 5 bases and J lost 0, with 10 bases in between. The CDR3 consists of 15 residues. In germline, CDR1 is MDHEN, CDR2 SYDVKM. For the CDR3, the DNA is TGTGCCAGCAGTGGGACAAAAGCGAACACCGGGGAGCTGTTTTTT. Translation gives CASSGTKANTGELFF.

Here the CDR3 reads CASAHRGGAQGTGELFF. The CDR3 region has the DNA TGTGCCAGCGCGCATAGGGGCGGGGCGCAGGGCACCGGGGAGCTGTTTTTT. This chain links TRBV28 with TRBJ2-2; TRBD2 might be the D (6 bases). This CDR3 comprises 17 residues. V lost 8 bases to trimming and J lost 4 bases, with 23 bases between them. Looked up from germline, CDR1 is MDHEN and CDR2 is SYDVKM.

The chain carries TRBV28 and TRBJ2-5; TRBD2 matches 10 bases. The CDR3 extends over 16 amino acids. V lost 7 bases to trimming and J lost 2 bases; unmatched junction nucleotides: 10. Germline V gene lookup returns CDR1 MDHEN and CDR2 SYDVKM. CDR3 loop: CASTITSGIGQETQYF. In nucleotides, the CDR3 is TGTGCCAGCACCATAACTAGCGGGATAGGTCAAGAGACCCAGTACTTC.

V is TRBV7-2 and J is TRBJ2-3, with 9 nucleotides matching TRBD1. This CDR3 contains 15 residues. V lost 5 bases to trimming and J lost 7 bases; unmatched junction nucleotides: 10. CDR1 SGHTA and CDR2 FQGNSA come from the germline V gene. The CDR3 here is CASSPGTGRMNTQYF. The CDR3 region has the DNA TGTGCCAGCAGCCCCGGGACAGGGCGAATGAATACGCAGTATTTT.

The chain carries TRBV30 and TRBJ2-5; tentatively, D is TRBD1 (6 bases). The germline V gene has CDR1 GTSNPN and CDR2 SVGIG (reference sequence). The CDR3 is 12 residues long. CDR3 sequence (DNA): TGTGCTTATAATCAGGGGAAAGAGACCCAGTACTTC. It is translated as CAYNQGKETQYF.

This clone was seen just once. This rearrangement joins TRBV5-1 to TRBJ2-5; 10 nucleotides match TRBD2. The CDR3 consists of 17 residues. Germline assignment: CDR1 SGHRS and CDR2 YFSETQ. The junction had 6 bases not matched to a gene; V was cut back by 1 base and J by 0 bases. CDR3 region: CASSLSLAGLNQETQYF. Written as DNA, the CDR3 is TGCGCCAGCAGCTTGTCACTAGCGGGACTAAACCAAGAGACCCAGTACTTC.

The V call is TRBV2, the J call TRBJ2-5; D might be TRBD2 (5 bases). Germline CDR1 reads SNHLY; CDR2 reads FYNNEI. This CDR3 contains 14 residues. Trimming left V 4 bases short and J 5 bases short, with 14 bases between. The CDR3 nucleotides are TGTGCCAGCAGTGGGAGGACCCACCTTGAGACCCAGTACTTC. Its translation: CASSGRTHLETQYF.

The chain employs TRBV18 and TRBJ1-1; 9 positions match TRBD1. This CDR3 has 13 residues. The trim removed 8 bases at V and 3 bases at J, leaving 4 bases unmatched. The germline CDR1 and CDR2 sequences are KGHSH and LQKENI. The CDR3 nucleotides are TGTGCCAGCGCGACAGGGGGGGACACTGAAGCTTTCTTT. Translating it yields CASATGGDTEAFF.

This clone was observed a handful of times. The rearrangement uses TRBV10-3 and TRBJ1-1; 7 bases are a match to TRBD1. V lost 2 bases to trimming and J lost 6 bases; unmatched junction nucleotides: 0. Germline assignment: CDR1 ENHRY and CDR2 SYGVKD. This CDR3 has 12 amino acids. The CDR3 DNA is TGTGCCATCAGTGAGGGGACAGCTGAAGCTTTCTTT. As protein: CAISEGTAEAFF.

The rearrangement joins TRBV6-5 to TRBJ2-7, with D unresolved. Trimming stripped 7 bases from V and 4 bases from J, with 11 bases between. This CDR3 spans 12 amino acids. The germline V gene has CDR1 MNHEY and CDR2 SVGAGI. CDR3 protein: CASTSPLYEQYF. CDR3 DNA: TGTGCCAGCACCTCCCCGTTATACGAGCAGTACTTC.

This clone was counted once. CDR3 in amino acids: CASSPSGASYHEQYF. The CDR3 DNA follows: TGTGCCAGCAGCCCCTCCGGGGCCAGCTACCACGAGCAGTACTTC. The V gene is TRBV7-9, the J gene TRBJ2-7; D might be TRBD1 or TRBD2, each matching 5 bases. The germline V gene encodes CDR1 SEHNR and CDR2 FQNEAQ (reference sequence). The CDR3 length is 15 residues. The V and J ends lost 5 bases and 5 bases respectively, with 19 bases between them.

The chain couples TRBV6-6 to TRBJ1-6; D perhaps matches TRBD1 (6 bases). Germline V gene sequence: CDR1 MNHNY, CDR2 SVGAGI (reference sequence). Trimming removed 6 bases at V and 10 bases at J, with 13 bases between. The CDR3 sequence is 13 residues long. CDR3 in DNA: TGTGCCAGCAGCCTAACAGGGAACTCACCCCTCCACTTT. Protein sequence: CASSLTGNSPLHF.

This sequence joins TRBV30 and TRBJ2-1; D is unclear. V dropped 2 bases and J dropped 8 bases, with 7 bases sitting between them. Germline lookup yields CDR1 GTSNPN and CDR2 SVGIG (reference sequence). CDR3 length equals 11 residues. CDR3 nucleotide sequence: TGTGCCTGGAGTTTTATAGATGAGCAGTTCTTC. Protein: CAWSFIDEQFF.

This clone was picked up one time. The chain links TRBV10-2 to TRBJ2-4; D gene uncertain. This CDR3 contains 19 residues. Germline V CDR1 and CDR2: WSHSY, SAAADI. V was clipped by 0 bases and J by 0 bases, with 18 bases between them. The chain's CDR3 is CASSESTFKGPLAKNIQYF. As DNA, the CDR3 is TGCGCCAGCAGTGAGTCGACATTTAAAGGCCCACTAGCCAAAAACATTCAGTACTTC.

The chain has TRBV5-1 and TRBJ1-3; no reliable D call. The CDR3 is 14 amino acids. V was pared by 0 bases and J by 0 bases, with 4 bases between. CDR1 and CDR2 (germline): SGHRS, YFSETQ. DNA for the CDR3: TGCGCCAGCAGCTTGGGGAGCTCTGGAAACACCATATATTTT. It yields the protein CASSLGSSGNTIYF.